This entry features one T cell receptor beta chain sequence. Its antigen remains unknown. This record belongs to a study of regulatory T cells in long-lasting Graves disease. General study findings and limits: Tissue studied was limited to peripheral blood, excluding thyroid tissue. Among the persistent patients, 2,500 to 3,000 public clonotypes were shared, more than the approximately 1,000 shared among new patients.

Construction of TCR beta libraries relied on iRepertoire HTBI primers and on Arm-PCR targeting CDR3 regions. Each CDR3 protein is one row after TCRdb ran MiXCR on the multiplex PCR reads. The data contain a few hundred thousand distinct CDR3 sequences, under 25% of them singletons. Germline CDR1 MGHDK, CDR2 SYGVNS. This CDR3 has 15 residues. V dropped 4 bases and J dropped 8; count of bases not matched to a gene: 6. Specified time point: persistent/refractory GD, antithyroid drugs over 5 years with positive TRAb. RNA isolated from PBMCs was used to make the TCR library. The TCR comes from a female donor with Graves disease. V gene TRBV25-1 combines with J gene TRBJ1-6; 9 bases are shared with TRBD1. The sample here was peripheral blood mononuclear cells (PBMCs), taken when the disease was refractory, from a patient treated with antithyroid drugs. CDR3 coding DNA: TGTGCCAGCAGTGGACCGGGACAGGGACATTCACCCCTCCACTTT. Translated: CASSGPGQGHSPLHF.